The T cell receptor beta chain under discussion was sequenced for a study of OX40 agonist ivuxolimab in advanced cancers. Clones were sequenced by immunoSEQ multiplex PCR, and TCRdb holds only the in-frame ones, with some missing. There are under 85,000 clones in the sample; 85% to 95% occur only once, and around 4.8% lies in the top ten. Germline assignment: CDR1 MDHEN and CDR2 SYDVKM. Trimming cost V 10 bases and J 4 bases; bases outside gene matches: 19. The CDR3 is 18 residues long. The input for sequencing was CD4+ or CD8+ T cells sorted from blood, taken in a trial of the OX40 agonist ivuxolimab. The TCR sequence derives from an adult with an advanced solid tumor such as melanoma, head and neck, liver or kidney cancer. The V gene is TRBV28, the J gene TRBJ2-3; 11 nucleotides line up with TRBD2. The CDR3 DNA follows: TGTGCCATCACGGGTGTAGCGGGAGGGCCAGGTATCCCAGATACGCAGTATTTT. Translated: CAITGVAGGPGIPDTQYF.